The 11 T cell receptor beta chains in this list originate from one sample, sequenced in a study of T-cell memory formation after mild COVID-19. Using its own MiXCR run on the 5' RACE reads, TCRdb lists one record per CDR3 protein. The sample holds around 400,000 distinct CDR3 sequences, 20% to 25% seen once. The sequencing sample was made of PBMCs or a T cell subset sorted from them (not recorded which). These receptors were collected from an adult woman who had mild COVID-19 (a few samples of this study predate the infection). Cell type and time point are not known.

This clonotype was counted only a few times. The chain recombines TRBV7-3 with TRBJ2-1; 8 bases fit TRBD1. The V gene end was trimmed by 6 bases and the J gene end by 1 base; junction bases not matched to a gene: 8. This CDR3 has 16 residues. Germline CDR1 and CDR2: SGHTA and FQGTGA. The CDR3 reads CASSRQGTRSYNEQFF. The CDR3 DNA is TGTGCCAGCAGTAGACAGGGGACCCGTTCCTACAATGAGCAGTTCTTC.

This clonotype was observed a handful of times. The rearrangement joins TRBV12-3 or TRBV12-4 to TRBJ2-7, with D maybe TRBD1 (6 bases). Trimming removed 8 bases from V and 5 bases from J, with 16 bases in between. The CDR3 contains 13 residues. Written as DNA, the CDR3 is TGTGCCAGCCGAAAACAGGGTACCAACGAGCAGTACTTC. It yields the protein CASRKQGTNEQYF.

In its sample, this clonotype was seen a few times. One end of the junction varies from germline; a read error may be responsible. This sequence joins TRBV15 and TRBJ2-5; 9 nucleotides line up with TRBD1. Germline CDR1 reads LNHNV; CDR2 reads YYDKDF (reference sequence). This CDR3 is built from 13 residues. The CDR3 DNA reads TGTGCCAACAGCAGTCGGACAGGGGCCACCCAGTACTTC. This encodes CANSSRTGATQYF.

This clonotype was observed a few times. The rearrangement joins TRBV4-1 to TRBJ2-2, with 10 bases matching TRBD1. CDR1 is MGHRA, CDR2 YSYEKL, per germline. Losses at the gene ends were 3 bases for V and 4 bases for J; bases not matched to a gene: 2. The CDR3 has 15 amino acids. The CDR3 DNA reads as TGCGCCAGCAGCCATGACAGGGGGCGCACCGGGGAGCTGTTTTTT. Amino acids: CASSHDRGRTGELFF.

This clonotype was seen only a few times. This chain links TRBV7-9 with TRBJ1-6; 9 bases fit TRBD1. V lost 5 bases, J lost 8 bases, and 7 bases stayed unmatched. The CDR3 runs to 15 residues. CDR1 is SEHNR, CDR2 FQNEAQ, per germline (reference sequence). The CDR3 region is CASSPTGGGDSPLHF. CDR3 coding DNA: TGTGCCAGCAGCCCGACAGGGGGAGGAGATTCACCCCTCCACTTT.

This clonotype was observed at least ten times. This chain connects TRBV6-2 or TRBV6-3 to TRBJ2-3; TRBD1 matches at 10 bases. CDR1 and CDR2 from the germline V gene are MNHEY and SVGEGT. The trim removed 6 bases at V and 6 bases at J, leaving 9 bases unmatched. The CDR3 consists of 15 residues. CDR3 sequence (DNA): TGTGCCAGCAGCGAAGGGGGACAGGGGAAGGATACGCAGTATTTT. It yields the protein CASSEGGQGKDTQYF.

In DNA form, the CDR3 reads TGTGCCAGCAGCCCGGGACTAGCGGGACGCACAGATACGCAGTATTTT. Translating gives CASSPGLAGRTDTQYF. The V and J genes are TRBV3-1 and TRBJ2-3, with 13 bases that match TRBD2. The CDR3 runs 16 residues. CDR1 and CDR2 from the germline V gene are LGHDT and YNNKEL (reference sequence). V was clipped by 4 bases and J by 1 base; unmatched bases: 2.

CDR3 nucleotide sequence: TGTGCCAGCAGCCAAGTTAGCGGGGGGGCCCTCAATGAGCAGTTCTTC. Its protein product is CASSQVSGGALNEQFF. V usage is TRBV14 and J usage is TRBJ2-1, with 11 bases aligning to TRBD2. Per germline, CDR1 SGHDN and CDR2 FVKESK. The ends lost 1 base at V and 6 bases at J; junction bases unmatched: 5. This CDR3 has 16 residues.

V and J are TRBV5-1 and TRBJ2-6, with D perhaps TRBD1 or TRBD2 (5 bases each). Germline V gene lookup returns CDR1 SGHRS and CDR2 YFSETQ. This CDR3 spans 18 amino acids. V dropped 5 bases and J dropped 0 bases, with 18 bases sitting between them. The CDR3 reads CASSLPPGRLSGANVLTF. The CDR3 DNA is TGCGCCAGCAGTCTCCCCCCGGGACGGCTCTCTGGGGCCAACGTCCTGACTTTC.

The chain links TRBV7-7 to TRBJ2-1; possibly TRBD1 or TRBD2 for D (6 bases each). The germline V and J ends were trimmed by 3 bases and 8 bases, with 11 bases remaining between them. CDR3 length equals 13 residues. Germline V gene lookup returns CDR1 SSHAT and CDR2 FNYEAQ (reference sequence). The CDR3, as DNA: TGTGCCAGCAGCTTCTCCGGGGGCTATGAGCAGTTCTTC. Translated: CASSFSGGYEQFF. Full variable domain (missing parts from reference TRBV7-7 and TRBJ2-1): GAGVSQSPRYKVTKRGQDVTLRCDPISSHATLYWYQQALGQGPEFLTYFNYEAQPDKSGLPSDRFSAERPEGSISTLTIQRTEQRDSAMYRCASSFSGGYEQFFGPGTRLTVL.

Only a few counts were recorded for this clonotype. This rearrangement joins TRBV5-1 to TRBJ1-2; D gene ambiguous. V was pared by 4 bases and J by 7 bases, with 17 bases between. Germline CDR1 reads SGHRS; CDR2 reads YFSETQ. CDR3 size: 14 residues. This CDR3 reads CASSPAGRSLGYTF. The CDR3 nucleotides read TGCGCCAGCAGCCCAGCCGGGAGGTCCCTTGGCTACACCTTC.